This T cell receptor beta chain came from a study of T cells in Graves' hyperthyroidism and ophthalmopathy. This clonotype was seen at least ten times. Regions amplified from RNA transcripts were the TCR beta CDR3 regions. The HTBI primer set drove a first-round RT-PCR of the TCR CDR3. One entry per CDR3 protein results from TCRdb running MiXCR on the multiplex PCR reads. Of 300,000 or so distinct CDR3 sequences listed, roughly a fifth were seen once; the top ten hold less than 65%. Germline V gives CDR1 SGHTA, CDR2 FQGTGA. The CDR3 spans 15 residues. Between the trimmed V and J ends, which lost 4 bases and 5 bases, there was a span of 17 bases.

This TCR was recovered from a woman aged 45-59 years with Graves' hyperthyroidism. This chain connects TRBV7-3 to TRBJ2-5, with D possibly TRBD1 on 6 matching bases. Sequencing was performed on blood. The CDR3 reads CASSSLDSPGETQYF. The DNA of the CDR3 is TGTGCCAGCAGCTCACTGGACAGTCCGGGGGAGACCCAGTACTTC.